These 28 T cell receptor beta chains originate from one sample sequenced in a study of T cell changes during pregnancy in multiple sclerosis. Clones were sequenced by immunoSEQ multiplex PCR, and TCRdb holds only the in-frame ones, with some missing. The table has around 65,000 clones, over 75% seen once; the top ten hold 1.7%. Here the sequenced sample was peripheral blood, taken in the first trimester of pregnancy. The source is a female donor with multiple sclerosis, enrolled in a pregnancy study.

This chain uses TRBV7-3 with TRBJ2-6; weak D call: TRBD1 (5 bases). Trimming removed 3 bases from V and 3 bases from J, with 9 bases in between. Germline CDR1 is SGHTA and CDR2 is FQGTGA. CDR3 length: 15 amino acids. The CDR3 DNA reads as TGTGCCAGCAGCTTCAGGGTAGTTGGGGCCAACGTCCTGACTTTC. This sequence encodes CASSFRVVGANVLTF.

The V and J genes are TRBV7-2 and TRBJ2-1; the match to TRBD2 covers 14 bases. The CDR3 extends over 17 amino acids. Germline values: CDR1 SGHTA, CDR2 FQGNSA. Losses at the gene ends were 1 base for V and 7 bases for J; bases not matched to a gene: 6. The chain's CDR3 is CASSLVGTSGSYNEQFF. The CDR3 coding sequence is TGTGCCAGCAGCTTAGTCGGGACTAGCGGGAGTTATAATGAGCAGTTCTTC.

This chain joins TRBV11-3 and TRBJ2-1, with 8 bases that match TRBD2. Germline CDR1 SGHNT, CDR2 YENEEA. With 0 bases clipped from V and 8 bases from J, the junction kept 6 bases outside the gene matches. There are 15 residues in the CDR3. In DNA, the CDR3 is TGTGCCAGCAGCTTAGATTTCCGGGGGGGGGATGAGCAGTTCTTC. It yields the protein CASSLDFRGGDEQFF.

This clone has only one observation. The chain couples TRBV7-6 to TRBJ2-1; D call uncertain. V lost 5 bases and J 2 bases, leaving 13 bases between the germline ends. The CDR3 has 15 amino acids. The germline gives CDR1 SGHVS, CDR2 FNYEAQ. CDR3 coding DNA: TGTGCCAGCAGCCCATCCCATGGCACCTACAATGAGCAGTTCTTC. As protein: CASSPSHGTYNEQFF.

The CDR3 protein is CASSFGGRGNTIYF. For the CDR3, the DNA is TGTGCCAGCAGTTTCGGGGGGCGCGGAAACACCATATATTTT. This chain uses TRBV28 with TRBJ1-3, with D perhaps matching TRBD1 (6 bases). The CDR3 covers 14 residues. Trimming removed 3 bases from V and 4 bases from J, with 10 bases in between. In germline, CDR1 is MDHEN, CDR2 SYDVKM.

V usage is TRBV11-2 and J usage is TRBJ2-7; a possible D gene is TRBD2 (6 bases). The germline V and J ends were trimmed by 1 base and 2 bases, with 15 bases remaining between them. CDR1 is SGHAT and CDR2 is FQNNGV in the germline V gene. CDR3 length: 16 amino acids. DNA of the CDR3: TGTGCCAGCAGCTTAGTCGGTAGCGGATACCCCTACGAGCAGTACTTC. Its protein is CASSLVGSGYPYEQYF.

This clone is a singleton in its sample. The V gene is TRBV5-1, the J gene TRBJ2-3; 10 positions agree with TRBD1. Germline lookup yields CDR1 SGHRS and CDR2 YFSETQ. This CDR3 region has 13 residues. V gave up 8 bases and J gave up 5 bases; unmatched junction bases: 5. The CDR3 coding sequence is TGCGCCAGAGGGGGACAGGGGCTAGATACGCAGTATTTT. It specifies CARGGQGLDTQYF.

The count of this clone is one. This chain connects TRBV6-1 to TRBJ1-4; TRBD1 might be the D (6 bases). Germline CDR1 reads MNHNS; CDR2 reads SASEGT. CDR3 length: 14 amino acids. Trimming removed 4 bases from V and 0 bases from J, with 6 bases in between. The CDR3 DNA is TGTGCCAGCAGTGGGACAGCAACTAATGAAAAACTGTTTTTT. Its protein is CASSGTATNEKLFF.

This chain connects TRBV18 to TRBJ2-7; 7 bases match TRBD2. Germline V lookup: CDR1 KGHSH, CDR2 LQKENI. The CDR3 contains 14 residues. V shed 5 bases and J 2 bases; nucleotides not matched to a gene: 6. CDR3 region: CASSSPSGAYEQYF. The CDR3 bases are TGTGCCAGCTCATCCCCTAGCGGCGCCTACGAGCAGTACTTC.

CDR3 amino acids: CAWSVPPRKDIQYF. In nucleotides, the CDR3 is TGTGCCTGGAGTGTACCCCCGCGGAAGGACATTCAGTACTTC. The chain links TRBV30 to TRBJ2-4; D remains ambiguous. CDR3 size: 14 residues. Trimming shortened V by 0 bases and J by 8 bases, and 14 bases separated the two germline ends. CDR1 is GTSNPN, CDR2 SVGIG, per germline (reference sequence).

The chain employs TRBV13 and TRBJ1-1, with 7 bases fitting TRBD1. This CDR3 region has 12 residues. Germline trimming cut 5 bases from V and 6 bases from J; bases unmatched to any gene: 3. The germline V gene encodes CDR1 PRHDT and CDR2 FYEKMQ (reference sequence). The CDR3 is CASSPGTAEAFF. CDR3 in DNA: TGTGCCAGCAGCCCTGGGACAGCTGAAGCTTTCTTT.

This clone occurred once. The J gene is TRBJ1-5, the V gene TRBV5-1, with D perhaps TRBD1 (6 bases). The germline V and J ends were trimmed by 1 base and 1 base, with 12 bases remaining between them. Germline V gene sequence: CDR1 SGHRS, CDR2 YFSETQ. The CDR3 consists of 16 residues. The CDR3, as DNA: TGCGCCAGCAGCTTGCAAACAGGGTGGAGCAATCAGCCCCAGCATTTT. Its protein is CASSLQTGWSNQPQHF.

V gene TRBV6-1 combines with J gene TRBJ2-1, with D unresolved. Germline V gives CDR1 MNHNS, CDR2 SASEGT. The CDR3 extends over 12 amino acids. V was clipped by 2 bases and J by 5 bases, with 4 bases between them. In nucleotides, the CDR3 is TGTGCCAGCAGTGAATGGCACAATGAGCAGTTCTTC. Amino acids: CASSEWHNEQFF.

The chain carries TRBV30 and TRBJ2-5; D call uncertain. The CDR3 has 15 amino acids. Trimming left V 0 bases short and J 0 bases short, with 11 bases between. Germline-derived CDR1 and CDR2 are GTSNPN and SVGIG (reference sequence). The CDR3 sequence: CAWSVGFDYQETQYF. The DNA for the CDR3 is TGTGCCTGGAGTGTAGGATTTGACTACCAAGAGACCCAGTACTTC.

The V call is TRBV18, the J call TRBJ2-2, with 7 bases identical to TRBD1. Germline CDR1 is KGHSH and CDR2 is LQKENI. CDR3 length equals 15 residues. The V and J ends lost 8 bases and 5 bases, in that order; junction bases with no gene match: 11. The CDR3 DNA reads TGTGCCAGCCACTACGACAGGGAAATAACCGGGGAGCTGTTTTTT. Residues: CASHYDREITGELFF.

J is TRBJ1-1 and V is TRBV5-1; the D gene is possibly TRBD1 (6 bases). Trimming took off 0 bases at V and 6 bases at J, with 21 bases between the two ends. This CDR3 contains 17 residues. Germline V gene data show CDR1 as SGHRS and CDR2 as YFSETQ. DNA of the CDR3: TGCGCCAGCAGCTTGGTATTTCTGGGTGGGGGCGTCTCTGAAGCTTTCTTT. Translation: CASSLVFLGGGVSEAFF.

The chain joins TRBV19 to TRBJ1-4, with D possibly being TRBD1 (5 bases). The germline V gene has CDR1 LNHDA and CDR2 SQIVND (reference sequence). Trimming removed 6 bases from V and 4 bases from J, with 12 bases in between. This CDR3 has 14 amino acids. CDR3: CASRAGGINEKLFF. For the CDR3, the DNA is TGTGCCAGTAGGGCCGGGGGGATTAATGAAAAACTGTTTTTT.

This sequence joins TRBV7-8 and TRBJ2-3, with D possibly matching TRBD2 (5 bases). V was clipped by 0 bases and J by 0 bases, with 7 bases between them. Germline lookup yields CDR1 SGHVS and CDR2 FQNEAQ. CDR3 length: 15 amino acids. CDR3 region: CASSLARASTDTQYF. As DNA, the CDR3 is TGTGCCAGCAGCTTAGCGCGGGCTAGCACAGATACGCAGTATTTT.

This clone came up a few times. V is TRBV28 and J is TRBJ2-7; the match to TRBD2 covers 9 bases. Germline-derived CDR1 and CDR2 are MDHEN and SYDVKM. The CDR3 spans 17 residues. The V gene end was trimmed by 2 bases and the J gene end by 6 bases; junction bases not matched to a gene: 14. The CDR3 loop reads CASSLRGLATTLGEQYF. CDR3 nucleotides: TGTGCCAGCAGTTTACGAGGACTAGCGACAACGCTAGGCGAGCAGTACTTC.

The V gene is TRBV5-1, the J gene TRBJ2-7; TRBD2 is a possible D gene (5 bases). V was shortened by 4 bases and J by 3 bases, with 20 bases between the two germline ends. Germline CDR1 reads SGHRS; CDR2 reads YFSETQ. This CDR3 spans 16 amino acids. CDR3 sequence: CASSPTSPSGRYEQYF. CDR3 sequence (DNA): TGCGCCAGCAGCCCGACCTCCCCCAGCGGACGCTACGAGCAGTACTTC.

J is TRBJ2-7 and V is TRBV7-2; 11 bases agree with TRBD2. The CDR3 covers 16 residues. Trimming cost V 0 bases and J 2 bases; bases outside gene matches: 3. The germline gives CDR1 SGHTA, CDR2 FQGNSA. The DNA for the CDR3 is TGTGCCAGCAGCTTAGCCGGGACTAGCGGTCCCTACGAGCAGTACTTC. Its translation is CASSLAGTSGPYEQYF.

This rearrangement joins TRBV19 to TRBJ2-2, with D tentatively TRBD1 (5 bases). Germline V gives CDR1 LNHDA, CDR2 SQIVND (reference sequence). Trimming removed 4 bases from V and 6 bases from J, with 15 bases in between. There are 15 residues in the CDR3. The CDR3 bases are TGTGCCAGTAGTACTTCAGGGATGGGATCCGGGGAGCTGTTTTTT. Residues: CASSTSGMGSGELFF.

The V call is TRBV4-1, the J call TRBJ2-1; TRBD1 matches at 7 bases. Germline CDR1 is MGHRA and CDR2 is YSYEKL. CDR3 size: 16 residues. V was clipped by 1 base and J by 6 bases; unmatched bases: 9. The DNA for the CDR3 is TGCGCCAGCAGCCAAGGACAGGGTATTCGGGTCAATGAGCAGTTCTTC. As protein: CASSQGQGIRVNEQFF.

V is TRBV27 and J is TRBJ2-1, with 9 bases matching TRBD1. V gave up 5 bases and J gave up 4 bases; unmatched junction bases: 6. Germline V gene lookup returns CDR1 MNHEY and CDR2 SMNVEV (reference sequence). This CDR3 is 15 amino acids long. The CDR3 here is CASSLGQGFYNEQFF. CDR3 nucleotides: TGTGCCAGCAGTCTGGGACAGGGATTTTACAATGAGCAGTTCTTC.

DNA for the CDR3: TGTGCCAGCAGCGTAGGGACAGGGGGCGACCGCACAGATACGCAGTATTTT. It specifies CASSVGTGGDRTDTQYF. This chain connects TRBV9 to TRBJ2-3, with 11 bases identical to TRBD1. V was pared by 0 bases and J by 1 base, with 4 bases of the junction left unmatched. Germline assignment: CDR1 SGDLS and CDR2 YYNGEE. This CDR3 region has 17 residues.

The chain employs TRBV27 and TRBJ1-1; TRBD1 is a possible D gene (5 bases). The germline CDR1 and CDR2 sequences are MNHEY and SMNVEV (reference sequence). V dropped 6 bases and J dropped 0 bases, with 11 bases sitting between them. The CDR3 spans 14 residues. DNA of the CDR3: TGTGCCAGCAGAGGAGGGGCCGTGAACACTGAAGCTTTCTTT. This codes for CASRGGAVNTEAFF.

The chain recombines TRBV12-5 with TRBJ1-1; 10 positions agree with TRBD1. V shed 4 bases, J shed 11 bases, and the junction held 7 bases outside the gene matches. This CDR3 region has 13 residues. The germline CDR1 and CDR2 sequences are LGHNT and FRNRAP. CDR3 in amino acids: CASGWTGGGSAFF. The DNA of the CDR3 is TGTGCTAGTGGTTGGACAGGGGGGGGTTCGGCTTTCTTT.

The genes are TRBV5-6 and TRBJ2-5; 7 bases fit TRBD1. The trim removed 1 base at V and 4 bases at J, leaving 4 bases unmatched. The V gene's germline CDR1 is SGHDT and CDR2 YYEEEE. The length of the CDR3 is 14 residues. This CDR3 is CASSLQGGRETQYF. The CDR3 nucleotides are TGTGCCAGCAGCTTGCAAGGGGGCCGAGAGACCCAGTACTTC. The full variable domain, in which reference TRBV5-6 and TRBJ2-5 provide the parts outside the CDR3, is DAGVTQSPTHLIKTRGQQVTLRCSPKSGHDTVSWYQQALGQGPQFIFQYYEEEERQRGNFPDRFSGHQFPNYSSELNVNALLLGDSALYLCASSLQGGRETQYFGPGTRLLVL.